Listed below are T cell receptor beta chains from one sample, sequenced in a study of cytomegalovirus exposure and HLA in healthy donors. The method was immunoSEQ multiplex PCR; TCRdb's version includes in-frame clones alone and lacks a portion of them. Here the sample spans 250,000 or so clones, 80% to 95% being singletons. The sample was PBMCs. Receptors were obtained from a girl aged 2-10 years in good health and CMV-seronegative. Both conserved end residues are trimmed from each CDR3.

v_call: TRBV6-1
j_call: TRBJ1-5
cdr3_aa: ASSLGVEGQPQH

v_call: TRBV2
j_call: TRBJ2-7
cdr3_aa: ASRDSSYEQY

v_call: TRBV7-8
j_call: TRBJ2-3
cdr3_aa: ASSSIAGPRVY

v_call: TRBV5-6
j_call: TRBJ2-7
cdr3_aa: ASRRPGYEQY

v_call: TRBV5-4
j_call: TRBJ1-1
cdr3_aa: ASTSRGGMNTEAF

v_call: TRBV9
j_call: TRBJ2-7
cdr3_aa: ASSTTPGLSIYEQY

v_call: TRBV5-4
j_call: TRBJ1-2
cdr3_aa: ASSLPGTARGDYGYT

v_call: TRBV5-1
j_call: TRBJ1-1
cdr3_aa: ASSVRQANTEAF

v_call: TRBV10-3
j_call: TRBJ1-2
cdr3_aa: ATAPGTVYGYT

v_call: TRBV7-9
j_call: TRBJ2-2
cdr3_aa: ASSHQVKQGRFGSGELF

v_call: TRBV25-1
j_call: TRBJ2-7
cdr3_aa: ASRAGTGAYEQY

v_call: TRBV19
j_call: TRBJ2-5
cdr3_aa: ASTRGQGETQY

v_call: TRBV6-5
j_call: TRBJ2-5
cdr3_aa: ASSFGAGRETQY

v_call: TRBV5-6
j_call: TRBJ1-2
cdr3_aa: ASSWGGDYGYT

v_call: TRBV11-2
j_call: TRBJ2-7
cdr3_aa: ASSWPTSGRNLHEQY

v_call: TRBV5-6
j_call: TRBJ2-5
cdr3_aa: ASSFLGGTGGGETQY

v_call: TRBV4-1
j_call: TRBJ2-3
cdr3_aa: ASSQERAGVVADTQY

v_call: TRBV28
j_call: TRBJ1-5
cdr3_aa: ASGAGQGIQPQH